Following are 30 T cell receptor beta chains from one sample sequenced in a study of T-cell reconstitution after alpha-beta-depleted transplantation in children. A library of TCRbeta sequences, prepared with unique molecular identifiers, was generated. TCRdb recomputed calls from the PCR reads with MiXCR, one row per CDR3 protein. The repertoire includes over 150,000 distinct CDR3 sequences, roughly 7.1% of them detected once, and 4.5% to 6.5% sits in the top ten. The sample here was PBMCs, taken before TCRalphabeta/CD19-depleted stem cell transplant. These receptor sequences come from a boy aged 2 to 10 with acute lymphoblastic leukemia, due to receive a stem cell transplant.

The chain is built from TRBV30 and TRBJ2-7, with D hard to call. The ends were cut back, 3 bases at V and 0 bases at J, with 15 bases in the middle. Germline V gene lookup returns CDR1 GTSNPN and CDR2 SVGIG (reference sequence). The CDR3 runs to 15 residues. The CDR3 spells CAWSLTDILSYEQYF. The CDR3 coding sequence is TGTGCCTGGAGCCTAACAGACATACTCTCCTACGAGCAGTACTTC. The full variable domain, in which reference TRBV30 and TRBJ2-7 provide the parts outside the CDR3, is SQTIHQWPATLVQPVGSPLSLECTVEGTSNPNLYWYRQAAGRGLQLLFYSVGIGQISSEVPQNLSASRPQDRQFILSSKKLLLSDSGFYLCAWSLTDILSYEQYFGPGTRLTVT.

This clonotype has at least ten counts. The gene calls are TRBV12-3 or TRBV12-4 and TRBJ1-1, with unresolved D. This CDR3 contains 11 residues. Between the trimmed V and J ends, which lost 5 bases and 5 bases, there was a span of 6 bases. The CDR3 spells CASSVRTEAFF. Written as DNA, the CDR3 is TGTGCCAGCAGTGTCCGGACTGAAGCTTTCTTT.

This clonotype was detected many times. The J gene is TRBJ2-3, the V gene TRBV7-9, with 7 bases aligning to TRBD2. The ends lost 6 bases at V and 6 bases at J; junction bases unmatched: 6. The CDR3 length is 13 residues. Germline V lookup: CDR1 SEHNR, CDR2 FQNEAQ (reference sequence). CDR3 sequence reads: CASRASGQDTQYF. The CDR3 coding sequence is TGTGCCAGCAGGGCTAGCGGCCAGGATACGCAGTATTTT.

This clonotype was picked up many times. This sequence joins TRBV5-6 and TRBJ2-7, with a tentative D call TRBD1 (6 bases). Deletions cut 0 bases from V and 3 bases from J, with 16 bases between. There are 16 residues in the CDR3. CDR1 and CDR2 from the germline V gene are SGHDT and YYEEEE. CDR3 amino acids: CASSLARQGSSYEQYF. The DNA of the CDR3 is TGTGCCAGCAGCTTGGCCAGGCAGGGGAGTAGCTACGAGCAGTACTTC.

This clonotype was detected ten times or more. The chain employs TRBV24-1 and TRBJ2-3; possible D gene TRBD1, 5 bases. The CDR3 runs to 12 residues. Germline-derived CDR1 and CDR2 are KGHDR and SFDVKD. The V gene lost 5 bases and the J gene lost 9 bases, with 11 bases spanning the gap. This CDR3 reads CATSAAGQTQYF. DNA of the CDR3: TGTGCCACCAGTGCGGCAGGGCAGACGCAGTATTTT.

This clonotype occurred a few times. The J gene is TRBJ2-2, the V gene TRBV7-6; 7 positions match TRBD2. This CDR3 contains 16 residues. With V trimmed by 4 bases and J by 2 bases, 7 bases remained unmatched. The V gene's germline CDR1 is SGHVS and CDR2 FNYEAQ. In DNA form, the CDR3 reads TGTGCCAGCAGCTCGCCCCCGGGAGGAAACACCGGGGAGCTGTTTTTT. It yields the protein CASSSPPGGNTGELFF.

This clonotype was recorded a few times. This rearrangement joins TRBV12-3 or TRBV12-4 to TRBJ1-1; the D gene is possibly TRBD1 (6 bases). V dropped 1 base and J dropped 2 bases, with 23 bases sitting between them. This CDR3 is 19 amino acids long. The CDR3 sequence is CASSLGPPQGGGANTEAFF. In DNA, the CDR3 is TGTGCCAGCAGTTTAGGGCCCCCACAGGGAGGGGGGGCAAACACTGAAGCTTTCTTT.

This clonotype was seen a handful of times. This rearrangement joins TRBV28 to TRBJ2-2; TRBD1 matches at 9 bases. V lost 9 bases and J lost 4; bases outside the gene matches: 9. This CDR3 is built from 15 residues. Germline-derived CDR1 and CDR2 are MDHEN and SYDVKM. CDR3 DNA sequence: TGTGCCAGTTTACCGGGACAGGGTGCCACCGGGGAGCTGTTTTTT. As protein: CASLPGQGATGELFF.

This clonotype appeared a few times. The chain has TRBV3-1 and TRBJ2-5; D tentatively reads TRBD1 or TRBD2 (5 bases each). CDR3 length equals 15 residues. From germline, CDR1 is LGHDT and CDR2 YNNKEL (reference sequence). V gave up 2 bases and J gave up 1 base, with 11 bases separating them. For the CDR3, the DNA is TGTGCCAGCAGCCAAAGTATAGGGACCCAAGAGACCCAGTACTTC. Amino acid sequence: CASSQSIGTQETQYF.

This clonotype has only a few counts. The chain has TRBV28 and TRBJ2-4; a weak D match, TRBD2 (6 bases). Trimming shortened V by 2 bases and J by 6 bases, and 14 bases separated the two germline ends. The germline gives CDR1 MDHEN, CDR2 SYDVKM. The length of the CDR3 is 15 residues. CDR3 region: CASSLPEGRRNIQYF. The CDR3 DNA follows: TGTGCCAGCAGTTTACCGGAGGGGAGGAGAAACATTCAGTACTTC.

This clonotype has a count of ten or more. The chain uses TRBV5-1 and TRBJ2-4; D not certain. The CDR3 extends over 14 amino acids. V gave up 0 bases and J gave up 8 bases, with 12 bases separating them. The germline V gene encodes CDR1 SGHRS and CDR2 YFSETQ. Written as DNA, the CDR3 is TGCGCCAGCAGCTTGGCCGTGGATGGCGACATTCAGTACTTC. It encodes CASSLAVDGDIQYF.

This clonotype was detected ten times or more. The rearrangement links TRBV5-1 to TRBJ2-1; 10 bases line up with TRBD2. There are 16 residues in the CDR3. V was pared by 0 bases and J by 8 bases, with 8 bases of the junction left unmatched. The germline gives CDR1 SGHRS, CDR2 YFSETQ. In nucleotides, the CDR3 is TGCGCCAGCAGCTTGGACACGGGACTAGCGTTAGATGAGCAGTTCTTC. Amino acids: CASSLDTGLALDEQFF. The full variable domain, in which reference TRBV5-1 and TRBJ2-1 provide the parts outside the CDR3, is KAGVTQTPRYLIKTRGQQVTLSCSPISGHRSVSWYQQTPGQGLQFLFEYFSETQRNKGNFPGRFSGRQFSNSRSEMNVSTLELGDSALYLCASSLDTGLALDEQFFGPGTRLTVL.

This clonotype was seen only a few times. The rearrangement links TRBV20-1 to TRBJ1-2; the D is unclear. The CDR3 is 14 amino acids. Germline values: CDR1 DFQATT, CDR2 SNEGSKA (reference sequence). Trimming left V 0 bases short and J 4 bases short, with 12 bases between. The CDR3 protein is CSARDAVGAYGYTF. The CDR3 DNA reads TGCAGTGCTAGAGATGCAGTCGGCGCCTATGGCTACACCTTC.

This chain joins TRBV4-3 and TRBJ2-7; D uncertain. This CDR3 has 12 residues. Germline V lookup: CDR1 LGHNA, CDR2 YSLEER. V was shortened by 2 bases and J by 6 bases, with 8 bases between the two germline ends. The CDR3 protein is CASSQLSGEQYF. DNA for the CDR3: TGCGCCAGCAGCCAACTCTCGGGCGAGCAGTACTTC.

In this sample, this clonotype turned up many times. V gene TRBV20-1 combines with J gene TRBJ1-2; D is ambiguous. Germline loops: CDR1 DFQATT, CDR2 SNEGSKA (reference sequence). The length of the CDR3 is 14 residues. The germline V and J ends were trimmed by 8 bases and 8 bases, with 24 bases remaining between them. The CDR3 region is CSHARSSPRRGYTF. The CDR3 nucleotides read TGCAGTCACGCTAGAAGCAGCCCCCGTCGGGGCTACACCTTC.

This chain's CDR3 is CASRGHSYEQYF. Here the CDR3 DNA reads TGTGCCAGCAGGGGCCACTCCTACGAGCAGTACTTC. The chain joins TRBV6-1 to TRBJ2-7; D is ambiguous. Germline V gene sequence: CDR1 MNHNS, CDR2 SASEGT. Trimming cost V 6 bases and J 0 bases, with 6 bases left between them. The length of the CDR3 is 12 residues.

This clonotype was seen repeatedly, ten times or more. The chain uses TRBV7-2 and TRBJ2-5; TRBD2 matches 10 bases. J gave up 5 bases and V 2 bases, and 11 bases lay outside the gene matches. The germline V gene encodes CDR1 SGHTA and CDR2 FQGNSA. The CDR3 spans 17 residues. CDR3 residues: CASSLIGSGGAGETQYF. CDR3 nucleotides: TGTGCCAGCAGCTTAATAGGAAGCGGGGGGGCCGGGGAGACCCAGTACTTC.

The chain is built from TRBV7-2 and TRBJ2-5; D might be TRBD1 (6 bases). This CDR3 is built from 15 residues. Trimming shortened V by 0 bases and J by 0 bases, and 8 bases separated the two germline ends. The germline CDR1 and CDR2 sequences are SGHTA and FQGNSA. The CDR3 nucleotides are TGTGCCAGCAGCTTAGCGGGGGCGAACCAAGAGACCCAGTACTTC. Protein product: CASSLAGANQETQYF.

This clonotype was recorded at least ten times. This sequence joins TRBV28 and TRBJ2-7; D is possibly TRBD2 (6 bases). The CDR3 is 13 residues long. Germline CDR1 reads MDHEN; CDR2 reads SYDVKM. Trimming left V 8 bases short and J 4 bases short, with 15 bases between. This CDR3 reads CASSYSGFYEQYF. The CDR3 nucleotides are TGTGCCAGCTCCTACAGCGGGTTTTACGAGCAGTACTTC.

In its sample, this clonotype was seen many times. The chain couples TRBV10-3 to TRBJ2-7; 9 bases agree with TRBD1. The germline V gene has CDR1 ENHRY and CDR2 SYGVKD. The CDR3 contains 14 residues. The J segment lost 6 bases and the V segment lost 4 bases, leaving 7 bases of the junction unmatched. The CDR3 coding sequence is TGTGCCATCAGTGCAGGGACAGGGTCGGGCGAGCAGTACTTC. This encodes CAISAGTGSGEQYF.

The CDR3 nucleotides are TGTGCCAGCAGTCCCAGCGGGCCACCTAACAATGAGCAGTTCTTC. Protein: CASSPSGPPNNEQFF. The gene calls are TRBV12-3 or TRBV12-4 and TRBJ2-1; a possible D gene is TRBD2 (6 bases). The CDR3 loop spans 15 amino acids. Trimming cost V 5 bases and J 5 bases, with 16 bases left between them.

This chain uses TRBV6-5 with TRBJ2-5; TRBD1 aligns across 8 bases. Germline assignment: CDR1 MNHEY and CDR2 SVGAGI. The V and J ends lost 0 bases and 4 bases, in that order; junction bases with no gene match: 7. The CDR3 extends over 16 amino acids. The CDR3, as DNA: TGTGCCAGCAGTTACTCGAGACAGGGGACGAGAGAGACCCAGTACTTC. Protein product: CASSYSRQGTRETQYF.

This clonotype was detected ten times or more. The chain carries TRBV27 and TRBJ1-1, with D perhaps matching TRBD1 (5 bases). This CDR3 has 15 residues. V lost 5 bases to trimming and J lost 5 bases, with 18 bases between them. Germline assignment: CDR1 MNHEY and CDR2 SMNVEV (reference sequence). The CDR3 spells CASSEIDGTETEAFF. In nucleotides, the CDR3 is TGTGCCAGCAGTGAGATTGACGGGACGGAGACTGAAGCTTTCTTT.

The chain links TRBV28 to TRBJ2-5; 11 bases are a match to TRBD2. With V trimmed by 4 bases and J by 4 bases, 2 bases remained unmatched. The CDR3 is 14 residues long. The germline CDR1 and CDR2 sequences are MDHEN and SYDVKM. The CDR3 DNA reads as TGTGCCAGCAGTTCTAGCGGGAGGAGAGAGACCCAGTACTTC. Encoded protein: CASSSSGRRETQYF.

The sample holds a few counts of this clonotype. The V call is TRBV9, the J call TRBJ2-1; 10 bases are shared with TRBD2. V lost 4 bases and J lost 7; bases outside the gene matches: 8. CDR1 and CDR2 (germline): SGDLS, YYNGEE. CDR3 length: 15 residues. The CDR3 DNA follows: TGTGCCAGCAGCACGAGCGGGGGGGCGTCGAATGAGCAGTTCTTC. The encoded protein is CASSTSGGASNEQFF.

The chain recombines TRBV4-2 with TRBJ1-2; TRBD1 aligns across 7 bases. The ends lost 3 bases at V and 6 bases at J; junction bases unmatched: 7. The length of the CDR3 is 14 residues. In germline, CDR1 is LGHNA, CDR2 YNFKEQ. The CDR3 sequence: CASSHQGGDDGYTF. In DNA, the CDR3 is TGTGCCAGCAGCCACCAGGGGGGTGACGATGGCTACACCTTC.

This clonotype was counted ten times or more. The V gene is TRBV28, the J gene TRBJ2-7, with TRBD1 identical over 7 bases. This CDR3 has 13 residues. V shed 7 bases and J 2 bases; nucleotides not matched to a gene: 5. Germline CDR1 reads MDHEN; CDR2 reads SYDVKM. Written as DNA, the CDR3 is TGTGCCAGCATAAGGACAGGAACCTACGAGCAGTACTTC. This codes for CASIRTGTYEQYF.

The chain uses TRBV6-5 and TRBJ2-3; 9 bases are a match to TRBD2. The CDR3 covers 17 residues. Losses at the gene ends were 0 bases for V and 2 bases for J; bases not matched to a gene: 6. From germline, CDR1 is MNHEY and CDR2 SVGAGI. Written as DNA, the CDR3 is TGTGCCAGCAGTTACTCATCGGGCGGGGGGGCCACAGATACGCAGTATTTT. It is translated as CASSYSSGGGATDTQYF.

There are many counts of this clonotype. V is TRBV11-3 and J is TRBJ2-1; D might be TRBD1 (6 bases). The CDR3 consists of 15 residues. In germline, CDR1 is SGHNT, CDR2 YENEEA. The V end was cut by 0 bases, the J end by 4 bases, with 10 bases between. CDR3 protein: CASSLDSGVYNEQFF. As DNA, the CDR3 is TGTGCCAGCAGCTTAGATTCAGGGGTGTACAATGAGCAGTTCTTC.

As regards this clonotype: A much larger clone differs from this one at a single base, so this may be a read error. The CDR3 DNA reads TGTGCCAGCAGCTTGGCAGTATACACAGATACGCAGTATTTT. Protein: CASSLAVYTDTQYF. The rearrangement links TRBV7-6 to TRBJ2-3; D call uncertain. The CDR3 length is 14 residues. CDR1 and CDR2 (germline): SGHVS, FNYEAQ. V lost 3 bases and J 2 bases, leaving 9 bases between the germline ends. Full variable domain (remainder filled in from reference TRBV7-6 and TRBJ2-3): GAGVSQSPRYKVTKRGQDVALRCDPISGHVSLYWYRQALGQGPEFLTYFNYEAQQDKSGLPNDRFSAERPEGSISTLTIQRTEQRDSAMYRCASSLAVYTDTQYFGPGTRLTVL.